The 22 T cell receptor beta chains given below trace back to one sample, sequenced in a study of T cell responses to AZD1222 COVID-19 vaccine. Only in-frame clones appear in the TCRdb table, and some are missing; sequencing was by immunoSEQ multiplex PCR. The repertoire consists of roughly 120,000 clones, with roughly 90% occurring once and the leading ten covering roughly a tenth. The sample consisted of peripheral blood, taken on day 0 of AZD1222 vaccination. These receptors originate from an adult in good health.

The chain couples TRBV27 to TRBJ2-4; D possibly matches TRBD1 or TRBD2 (5 bases each). The CDR3 has 15 residues. The germline V gene encodes CDR1 MNHEY and CDR2 SMNVEV (reference sequence). The V end was cut by 0 bases, the J end by 3 bases, with 9 bases between. In nucleotides, the CDR3 is TGTGCCAGCAGTTTATCGGGGGTTGTCAAAAACATTCAGTACTTC. Protein sequence: CASSLSGVVKNIQYF.

The chain employs TRBV29-1 and TRBJ2-2; TRBD1 aligns across 7 bases. CDR1 is SQVTM and CDR2 is ANQGSEA in the germline V gene. This CDR3 is 14 amino acids long. V dropped 6 bases and J dropped 2; count of bases not matched to a gene: 6. In nucleotides, the CDR3 is TGCAGCGTCTCGGACAGGCTTAACACCGGGGAGCTGTTTTTT. Translated, it gives CSVSDRLNTGELFF.

This clone was recorded once. The rearrangement uses TRBV18 and TRBJ2-5, with 7 bases lining up with TRBD1. CDR1 and CDR2 (germline): KGHSH, LQKENI. CDR3 length: 12 residues. J gave up 2 bases and V 9 bases, and 3 bases lay outside the gene matches. CDR3 amino acids: CASHRGQETQYF. The CDR3 nucleotides read TGTGCCAGTCACAGGGGACAAGAGACCCAGTACTTC.

The rearrangement uses TRBV6-5 and TRBJ2-7; D possibly corresponds to TRBD1 (5 bases). Germline V gene lookup returns CDR1 MNHEY and CDR2 SVGAGI. The CDR3 has 13 residues. Deletions cut 6 bases from V and 4 bases from J, with 13 bases between. The CDR3 protein is CASRGPSSYEQYF. As DNA, the CDR3 is TGTGCCAGCAGGGGGCCTTCGTCATACGAGCAGTACTTC.

The chain combines TRBV18 with TRBJ2-5, with D perhaps TRBD2 (5 bases). Trimming shortened V by 3 bases and J by 1 base, and 15 bases separated the two germline ends. Per germline, CDR1 KGHSH and CDR2 LQKENI. The length of the CDR3 is 16 residues. In DNA form, the CDR3 reads TGTGCCAGCTCACCTCCCTCGGTTGCGGGCCAAGAGACCCAGTACTTC. Translation: CASSPPSVAGQETQYF.

This chain joins TRBV7-9 and TRBJ1-1; 9 bases are shared with TRBD1. The CDR3 is 15 amino acids. V trimming: 5 bases; J trimming: 1 base; junction bases outside the gene matches: 5. Germline V CDR1 and CDR2: SEHNR, FQNEAQ (reference sequence). CDR3 bases: TGTGCCAGCAGCCTTCCGGGACAGGGGAACACTGAAGCTTTCTTT. Protein sequence: CASSLPGQGNTEAFF. The complete variable domain, with remaining parts taken from reference TRBV7-9 and TRBJ1-1, reads DTGVSQNPRHKITKRGQNVTFRCDPISEHNRLYWYRQTLGQGPEFLTYFQNEAQLEKSRLLSDRFSAERPKGSFSTLEIQRTEQGDSAMYLCASSLPGQGNTEAFFGQGTRLTVV.

The J gene is TRBJ2-2, the V gene TRBV7-6, with TRBD2 identical over 8 bases. The CDR3 has 17 residues. Trimming took 4 bases from V and 2 from J; bases not matched to a gene: 9. In germline, CDR1 is SGHVS, CDR2 FNYEAQ. This CDR3 reads CASSSDLLAENTGELFF. The CDR3 region has the DNA TGTGCCAGCAGCTCCGATCTACTAGCGGAAAACACCGGGGAGCTGTTTTTT.

This rearrangement joins TRBV7-9 to TRBJ1-5, with D hard to call. V lost 1 base and J 0 bases, leaving 7 bases between the germline ends. From germline, CDR1 is SEHNR and CDR2 FQNEAQ (reference sequence). The CDR3 consists of 15 residues. The CDR3 here is CASSLGTASNQPQHF. The CDR3, as DNA: TGTGCCAGCAGCTTAGGTACAGCTAGCAATCAGCCCCAGCATTTT.

As regards this clone: The identical CDR3 is also encoded by other nucleotide sequences in the sample. The chain uses TRBV12-3 or TRBV12-4 and TRBJ1-2; no clear D. The CDR3 contains 11 residues. Trimming removed 1 base from V and 8 bases from J, with 5 bases in between. In DNA, the CDR3 is TGTGCCAGCAGTTTAGGAGACGGCTACACCTTC. It codes for CASSLGDGYTF.

The chain combines TRBV11-3 with TRBJ2-5; 13 bases agree with TRBD2. V shed 8 bases, J shed 7 bases, and the junction held 16 bases outside the gene matches. The CDR3 sequence is 17 residues long. Looked up from germline, CDR1 is SGHNT and CDR2 is YENEEA. CDR3 nucleotides: TGTGCCAGCTCTACCGGGGAGACTAGCGGGGGGCGGGGGACCCAGTACTTC. Encoded protein: CASSTGETSGGRGTQYF.

This chain links TRBV2 with TRBJ2-6; 8 positions match TRBD1. The CDR3 is made up of 12 amino acids. The J segment lost 10 bases and the V segment lost 8 bases, leaving 4 bases of the junction unmatched. Germline CDR1 is SNHLY and CDR2 is FYNNEI. CDR3 in DNA: TGTGCCAGCGATTGGACAGGGAACGTCCTGACTTTC. It encodes CASDWTGNVLTF. The variable domain in full, with the rest retrieved from reference TRBV2 and TRBJ2-6, is EPEVTQTPSHQVTQMGQEVILRCVPISNHLYFYWYRQILGQKVEFLVSFYNNEISEKSEIFDDQFSVERPDGSNFTLKIRSTKLEDSAMYFCASDWTGNVLTFGAGSRLTVL.

This clone has only a few counts. The rearrangement uses TRBV9 and TRBJ1-1; tentatively, D is TRBD1 (5 bases). V shed 4 bases and J shed 2 bases, with 15 bases lying between them. This CDR3 contains 15 residues. Germline V gene data show CDR1 as SGDLS and CDR2 as YYNGEE. This CDR3 reads CASSLGGAINTEAFF. In DNA form, the CDR3 reads TGTGCCAGCAGCCTAGGCGGGGCGATCAACACTGAAGCTTTCTTT.

The chain recombines TRBV28 with TRBJ1-4; no clear D gene. Trimming removed 3 bases at V and 6 bases at J, with 8 bases between. The CDR3 has 13 residues. Germline V gene data show CDR1 as MDHEN and CDR2 as SYDVKM. CDR3 sequence (DNA): TGTGCCAGCAGTTTTGCTATCGATGAAAAACTGTTTTTT. Protein sequence: CASSFAIDEKLFF.

The V and J genes are TRBV6-5 and TRBJ2-3; D possibly corresponds to TRBD2 (5 bases). The V end was cut by 6 bases, the J end by 6 bases, with 10 bases between. Germline CDR1 and CDR2: MNHEY and SVGAGI. The CDR3 is 12 amino acids. The CDR3 spells CASSPEGDTQYF. CDR3 nucleotides: TGTGCCAGCAGCCCAGAGGGTGATACGCAGTATTTT.

Concerning this clone itself: In the same sample, other DNA sequences code for this CDR3. The chain has TRBV4-1 and TRBJ1-4, with 9 nucleotides matching TRBD1. After removal of 1 base from V and 5 bases from J, the junction contained 2 bases not matched to a gene. In germline, CDR1 is MGHRA, CDR2 YSYEKL. The CDR3 extends over 15 amino acids. CDR3 in amino acids: CASSQAGTGNEKLFF. In DNA, the CDR3 is TGCGCCAGCAGCCAAGCCGGGACAGGGAATGAAAAACTGTTTTTT.

The gene calls are TRBV4-1 and TRBJ2-3; D ambiguous. This CDR3 is 14 amino acids long. The V and J ends lost 0 bases and 6 bases respectively, with 10 bases between them. Germline V gives CDR1 MGHRA, CDR2 YSYEKL. The CDR3 sequence: CASSQDWVVDTQYF. In DNA, the CDR3 is TGCGCCAGCAGCCAAGACTGGGTAGTGGATACGCAGTATTTT.

The chain recombines TRBV25-1 with TRBJ2-3, with TRBD1 identical over 11 bases. The junction had 5 bases not matched to a gene; V was cut back by 1 base and J by 8 bases. The CDR3 contains 15 residues. The germline V gene encodes CDR1 MGHDK and CDR2 SYGVNS. This chain's CDR3 is CASSEFGQGAGTQYF. CDR3 in DNA: TGTGCCAGCAGTGAATTTGGACAGGGGGCTGGTACGCAGTATTTT.

J is TRBJ1-1 and V is TRBV7-9; D is unclear. CDR1 and CDR2 from the germline V gene are SEHNR and FQNEAQ (reference sequence). V gave up 5 bases and J gave up 0 bases, with 4 bases separating them. The CDR3 consists of 12 residues. CDR3 in amino acids: CASSVMNTEAFF. The DNA for the CDR3 is TGTGCCAGCAGCGTAATGAACACTGAAGCTTTCTTT.

This chain connects TRBV18 to TRBJ2-7; no firm D call. V dropped 0 bases and J dropped 1 base, with 7 bases sitting between them. CDR1 is KGHSH and CDR2 is LQKENI in the germline V gene. This CDR3 contains 14 residues. CDR3 bases: TGTGCCAGCTCACCACCGACGGCTTCCTACGAGCAGTACTTC. Its protein is CASSPPTASYEQYF.

The chain carries TRBV5-1 and TRBJ2-3; D ambiguous. This CDR3 contains 12 residues. Germline CDR1 and CDR2: SGHRS and YFSETQ. The germline V and J ends were trimmed by 4 bases and 5 bases, with 8 bases remaining between them. CDR3 sequence (DNA): TGCGCCAGCAGCGTGGGAAGAGATACGCAGTATTTT. Amino acid sequence: CASSVGRDTQYF.

The V call is TRBV4-2, the J call TRBJ2-3; 8 bases are a match to TRBD2. Germline V CDR1 and CDR2: LGHNA, YNFKEQ. The CDR3 spans 16 residues. V shed 4 bases and J 2 bases; nucleotides not matched to a gene: 8. The CDR3 coding sequence is TGTGCCAGCAGCCTATCTCCCGGGGGGGCCACAGATACGCAGTATTTT. Its translation: CASSLSPGGATDTQYF.

This clone was picked up a small number of times. The chain employs TRBV4-1 and TRBJ2-1; 7 bases are shared with TRBD1. The CDR3 totals 15 residues. Germline V lookup: CDR1 MGHRA, CDR2 YSYEKL. Unmatched junction bases numbered 11, after V lost 4 bases and J lost 8 bases. The CDR3 loop reads CASSLTGTARDEQFF. CDR3 DNA: TGCGCCAGCAGCCTTACCGGGACAGCGAGGGATGAGCAGTTCTTC.